This T cell receptor beta chain comes out of a study of type 1 regulatory T cells. About the study: This in vitro CD4 product, T-allo10, is enriched for Tr1 cells and alloantigen-specific.

TCRdb re-called the reads through MiXCR, storing one row per CDR3 protein. The sample shows 80,000 to 100,000 distinct CDR3 sequences, 25% to 40% of them seen only once. Trimming took 6 bases from V and 2 from J; bases not matched to a gene: 4. Per the germline V gene, CDR1 is SGHNT and CDR2 is YYREEE (reference sequence). The CDR3 loop spans 13 amino acids. The TCR sequence derives from a human donor in good health. The chain couples TRBV5-4 to TRBJ2-7; 8 nucleotides line up with TRBD1. The specimen sequenced was CD4+ T cells, either the whole sample or a sorted fraction (not recorded which). CDR3 sequence: CASKTGGTYEQYF. Written as DNA, the CDR3 is TGTGCCAGCAAAACAGGGGGTACCTACGAGCAGTACTTC.